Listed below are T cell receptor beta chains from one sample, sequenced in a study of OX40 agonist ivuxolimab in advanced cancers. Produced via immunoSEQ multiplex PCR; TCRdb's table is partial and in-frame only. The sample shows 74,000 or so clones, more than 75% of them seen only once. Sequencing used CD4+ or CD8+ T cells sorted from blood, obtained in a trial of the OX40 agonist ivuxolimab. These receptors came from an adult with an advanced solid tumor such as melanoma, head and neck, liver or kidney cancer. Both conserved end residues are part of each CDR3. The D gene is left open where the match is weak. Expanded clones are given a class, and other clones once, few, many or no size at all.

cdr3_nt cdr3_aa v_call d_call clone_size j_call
TGTGCCAGCAGCTTATCCGGGACTAGCGGCCAAGAGACCCAGTACTTC CASSLSGTSGQETQYF TRBV5-4 TRBD2 . TRBJ2-5
TGTGCCAGCAGCTTAGTTCCGACGGTTCGCAATCAGCCCCAGCATTTT CASSLVPTVRNQPQHF TRBV7-2 . . TRBJ1-5
TGTGCCAGCAGCCCCCTGGACGGCTGGAGGGCTGAAGCTTTCTTT CASSPLDGWRAEAFF TRBV9 . . TRBJ1-1
TGTGCCAGCACCGAGGGAGGGGGCCGCGCAGATACGCAGTATTTT CASTEGGGRADTQYF TRBV7-9 . . TRBJ2-3
TGTGCCAGCTTTTCCCGACAGGGGTTTCAGCCCCAGCATTTT CASFSRQGFQPQHF TRBV18 TRBD1 . TRBJ1-5
TGTGCCAGCAGTGAATATCGGACTAGCGGGAGAACAGATACGCAGTATTTT CASSEYRTSGRTDTQYF TRBV6-1 TRBD2 . TRBJ2-3
TGTGCCAGCTCACCACTAGGACAGGCGGCTAATTCACCCCTCCACTTT CASSPLGQAANSPLHF TRBV18 TRBD1 . TRBJ1-6
TGTGCCAGCAGCTTAGTCGAAGGGAACTATGGCTACACCTTC CASSLVEGNYGYTF TRBV7-9 . . TRBJ1-2
TGTGCCAGCACCGGGGGGGCAGATACGCAGTATTTT CASTGGADTQYF TRBV6-1 TRBD2 . TRBJ2-3
TGCGCCAGCAGCCCTTTAAGGACAGGGGGCCGAATAGTAAGAGAGACCCAGTACTTC CASSPLRTGGRIVRETQYF TRBV4-1 TRBD1 . TRBJ2-5
TGTGCCAGCAGACGGACGGGGGTGAGCCCAGATACGCAGTATTTT CASRRTGVSPDTQYF TRBV2 . . TRBJ2-3
TGTGCCAGCAGCTTAGATCGGAGGCACAGCCGATACGAGCAGTACTTC CASSLDRRHSRYEQYF TRBV11-2 . . TRBJ2-7
TGCGCCAGCAGCGTAGGACATTATGGGTCTCCCCTCCACTTT CASSVGHYGSPLHF TRBV5-1 . . TRBJ1-6
TGCGCCAGCAGCTTGGCCGTGGGGCTTAGCACAGATACGCAGTATTTT CASSLAVGLSTDTQYF TRBV5-1 . . TRBJ2-3
TGCGCCAGCAGCGTAGGGGGCTCCTACAATGAGCAGTTCTTC CASSVGGSYNEQFF TRBV5-1 . . TRBJ2-1
TGTGCCAGCACCCGATTAGGCGTTAATTCACCCCTCCACTTT CASTRLGVNSPLHF TRBV11-2 . few TRBJ1-6
TGTGCCAGCAGCTTCAACAGTTTAGGGCAGTACTTC CASSFNSLGQYF TRBV7-8 . . TRBJ2-7
TGCGCCAGCAGCCTGGAGGGGGTACCGAACACTGAAGCTTTCTTT CASSLEGVPNTEAFF TRBV5-1 . . TRBJ1-1
TGTGCTGCGAAGGGAAACAATGAAAAACTGTTTTTT CAAKGNNEKLFF TRBV6-6 . . TRBJ1-4
TGTGCCAGCAGCTTAGATACCTACGGGGCGGCCAGCAATCAGCCCCAGCATTTT CASSLDTYGAASNQPQHF TRBV7-6 . once TRBJ1-5
TGTGCCACCAGCAGTCGGACATACCAAGAGACCCAGTACTTC CATSSRTYQETQYF TRBV15 . . TRBJ2-5
TGTGCCAGCAGCCAACTCGGGACTAGCGGGAGGGGGCTGGAGCAGTTCTTC CASSQLGTSGRGLEQFF TRBV4-2 TRBD2 . TRBJ2-1
TGTGCCACAAGGGGCTCTGGGGCCAACGTCCTGACTTTC CATRGSGANVLTF TRBV19 . . TRBJ2-6
TGTGCCAGCAGCTTAGAGGGACTAGCAAGCACAGATACGCAGTATTTT CASSLEGLASTDTQYF TRBV7-9 TRBD2 . TRBJ2-3
TGTGCCAGCAGTTTACGGTCTAGCGGGAGGACAGATACGCAGTATTTT CASSLRSSGRTDTQYF TRBV27 TRBD2 . TRBJ2-3
TGTGCCAGCAGGAGGGACCTTAACGCAGGCGGGCTGTTTTTT CASRRDLNAGGLFF TRBV6-5 . . TRBJ2-2
TGTGCCAGCAGCTTATTCCCATTTAGCGGGTCCCGGACAGATACGCAGTATTTT CASSLFPFSGSRTDTQYF TRBV7-2 TRBD2 . TRBJ2-3
TGTGCCAGCAGTGAATCACAGTACTCTGGGGCCAACGTCCTGACTTTC CASSESQYSGANVLTF TRBV6-1 . . TRBJ2-6
TGTGCCAGCAGTGAAGACCCGGGGGCGCTTCGGAATGAGCAGTTCTTC CASSEDPGALRNEQFF TRBV6-1 . . TRBJ2-1
TGTGCCAGCAATCCCGGGACAGGGGCCACCGGGGAGCTGTTTTTT CASNPGTGATGELFF TRBV2 TRBD1 . TRBJ2-2
TGTGCCAGCAGTGAACTTAGTATGGGAGGCACTGAAGCTTTCTTT CASSELSMGGTEAFF TRBV6-1 . . TRBJ1-1
TGTGCCAGCAGCTTGGGATCTGGGCGGGTTAATGAAAAACTGTTTTTT CASSLGSGRVNEKLFF TRBV5-8 . once TRBJ1-4
TGTGCCAGTAGTTCCACGAACACCGGGGAGCTGTTTTTT CASSSTNTGELFF TRBV19 . . TRBJ2-2
TGTGCCAGCAGTTTAGCGGCGGACTATGGCTACACCTTC CASSLAADYGYTF TRBV27 . . TRBJ1-2
TGCGCCAGCAGCTTGGTAGGGACAGGGAACACTGAAGCTTTCTTT CASSLVGTGNTEAFF TRBV5-1 TRBD1 . TRBJ1-1
TGTGCCAGCAGTTTCGCGGTCGAGCAGTACTTC CASSFAVEQYF TRBV2 . . TRBJ2-7
TGTGCCAGCAGATTTGGACAGTCGGATTCACCCCTCCACTTT CASRFGQSDSPLHF TRBV6-5 . . TRBJ1-6